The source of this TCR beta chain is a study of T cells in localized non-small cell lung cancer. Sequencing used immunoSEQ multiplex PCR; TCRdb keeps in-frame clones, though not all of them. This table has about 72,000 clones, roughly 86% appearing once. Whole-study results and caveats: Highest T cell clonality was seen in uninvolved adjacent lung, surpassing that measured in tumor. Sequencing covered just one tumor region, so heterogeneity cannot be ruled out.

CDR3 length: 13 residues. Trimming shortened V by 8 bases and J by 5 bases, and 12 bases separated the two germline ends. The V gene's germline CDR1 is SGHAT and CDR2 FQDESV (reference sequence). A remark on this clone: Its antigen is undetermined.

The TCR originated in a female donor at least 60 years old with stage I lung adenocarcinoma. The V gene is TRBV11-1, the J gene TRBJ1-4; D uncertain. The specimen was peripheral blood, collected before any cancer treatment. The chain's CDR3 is CASSRAWNEKLFF. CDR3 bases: TGTGCCAGCTCCCGGGCATGGAATGAAAAACTGTTTTTT.